Below are 12 T cell receptor beta chains sequenced from a single sample in a study of T-cell reconstitution after alpha-beta-depleted transplantation in children. As it was prepared, the TCRbeta library received unique molecular identifiers. Using its own MiXCR run on the PCR reads, TCRdb lists one record per CDR3 protein. The sample shows 450,000 to 550,000 distinct CDR3 sequences, over 10% of them seen only once. The sample in question was PBMCs, mostly from graft donor cells, obtained 180 days after TCRalphabeta/CD19-depleted stem cell transplant. The receptors were sampled from a female patient aged 2-9 years who had a stem cell transplant for aplastic anemia, so the T cells may come from the graft donor.

This chain joins TRBV6-2 or TRBV6-3 and TRBJ2-7, with 8 nucleotides matching TRBD2. The CDR3 runs to 16 residues. The trim removed 7 bases at V and 3 bases at J, leaving 14 bases unmatched. Per germline, CDR1 MNHEY and CDR2 SVGEGT. The CDR3 bases are TGTGCCAGCACCGCCTTGTTCAGCGGGAGCTTCTACGAGCAGTACTTC. This gives the protein CASTALFSGSFYEQYF.

This clonotype came up many times. The rearrangement joins TRBV7-2 to TRBJ2-5; 9 nucleotides match TRBD1. Germline trimming cut 5 bases from V and 4 bases from J; bases unmatched to any gene: 8. CDR3 length equals 15 residues. Germline V gene lookup returns CDR1 SGHTA and CDR2 FQGNSA. The CDR3 loop reads CASSIRTGEVETQYF. CDR3 DNA: TGTGCCAGCAGCATTCGGACAGGGGAGGTAGAGACCCAGTACTTC.

The count of this clonotype is one. The chain's CDR3 is CASSVGTDNNQPQHF. CDR3 in DNA: TGTGCCAGCAGCGTAGGGACAGATAACAATCAGCCCCAGCATTTT. V gene TRBV9 combines with J gene TRBJ1-5; maybe TRBD1 (6 bases). This CDR3 has 15 residues. From germline, CDR1 is SGDLS and CDR2 YYNGEE. V shed 0 bases and J shed 3 bases, with 10 bases lying between them.

Comment on this clonotype: At one end the junction does not follow the germline gene, possibly because of a read error. The chain uses TRBV12-5 and TRBJ1-1; 8 bases line up with TRBD1. CDR1 is LGHNT, CDR2 FRNRAP, per germline. This CDR3 contains 23 residues. The CDR3 bases are TGTGCTAGTGGTTTGGTAGAGGGCGGACAGGGTGAATTTGGTGGTGCCCTGAACCCTGAAGCTTTCTTT. This sequence encodes CASGLVEGGQGEFGGALNPEAFF. The full variable domain, completed using reference TRBV12-5 and TRBJ1-1, is DARVTQTPRHKVTEMGQEVTMRCQPILGHNTVFWYRQTMMQGLELLAYFRNRAPLDDSGMPKDRFSAEMPDATLATLKIQPSEPRDSAVYFCASGLVEGGQGEFGGALNPEAFFGQGTRLTVV.

This clonotype was seen only a few times. J is TRBJ2-2 and V is TRBV27, with D maybe TRBD2 (6 bases). CDR3 length equals 13 residues. Germline V gives CDR1 MNHEY, CDR2 SMNVEV (reference sequence). V lost 11 bases and J 4 bases, leaving 14 bases between the germline ends. CDR3 sequence: CASSTRSTGELFF. In DNA, the CDR3 is TGTGCCTCCTCGACTAGATCCACCGGGGAGCTGTTTTTT.

CDR3 DNA sequence: TGTGCCAGCAGCTCGAGAAAGGGAGAGAACACAGATACGCAGTATTTT. It specifies CASSSRKGENTDTQYF. V is TRBV7-9 and J is TRBJ2-3, with D possibly being TRBD2 (5 bases). The germline V and J ends were trimmed by 4 bases and 2 bases, with 16 bases remaining between them. Germline V gives CDR1 SEHNR, CDR2 FQNEAQ (reference sequence). CDR3 length: 16 amino acids. Drawing the rest from reference TRBV7-9 and TRBJ2-3, the complete variable domain is DTGVSQNPRHKITKRGQNVTFRCDPISEHNRLYWYRQTLGQGPEFLTYFQNEAQLEKSRLLSDRFSAERPKGSFSTLEIQRTEQGDSAMYLCASSSRKGENTDTQYFGPGTRLTVL.

The V call is TRBV12-3 or TRBV12-4, the J call TRBJ2-1; 7 nucleotides agree with TRBD1. V shed 5 bases, J shed 2 bases, and the junction held 9 bases outside the gene matches. CDR3 length: 16 residues. The CDR3 DNA sequence: TGTGCCAGCAGTCCCGTGGGGACAGTACCCTACAATGAGCAGTTCTTC. It codes for CASSPVGTVPYNEQFF.

The rearrangement links TRBV7-2 to TRBJ2-3; perhaps TRBD2 as D (6 bases). The germline V gene encodes CDR1 SGHTA and CDR2 FQGNSA. This CDR3 comprises 16 residues. The ends were cut back, 1 base at V and 0 bases at J, with 11 bases in the middle. CDR3 bases: TGTGCCAGCAGCTTAGTGGTAGCGGCTAGCACAGATACGCAGTATTTT. This gives the protein CASSLVVAASTDTQYF. The full variable domain, with the rest looked up from reference TRBV7-2 and TRBJ2-3, is GAGVSQSPSNKVTEKGKDVELRCDPISGHTALYWYRQSLGQGLEFLIYFQGNSAPDKSGLPSDRFSAERTGGSVSTLTIQRTQQEDSAVYLCASSLVVAASTDTQYFGPGTRLTVL.

The chain links TRBV19 to TRBJ2-1, with TRBD2 matching over 8 bases. The CDR3 spans 15 residues. CDR1 is LNHDA, CDR2 SQIVND, per germline (reference sequence). V shed 3 bases and J 4 bases; nucleotides not matched to a gene: 5. The CDR3 sequence: CASSIPGGSYNEQFF. The CDR3 bases are TGTGCCAGTAGTATCCCGGGGGGGTCTTACAATGAGCAGTTCTTC.

There are a few counts of this clonotype. The gene calls are TRBV28 and TRBJ1-3; tentative D call: TRBD1 (5 bases). CDR1 and CDR2 from the germline V gene are MDHEN and SYDVKM. The V and J ends lost 6 bases and 3 bases respectively, with 18 bases between them. The CDR3 spans 16 residues. CDR3 DNA: TGTGCCAGCAGCGCATCCGGGGGAGGGGATGGAAACACCATATATTTT. Amino acid sequence: CASSASGGGDGNTIYF. Complete variable domain (other parts from reference TRBV28 and TRBJ1-3): DVKVTQSSRYLVKRTGEKVFLECVQDMDHENMFWYRQDPGLGLRLIYFSYDVKMKEKGDIPEGYSVSREKKERFSLILESASTNQTSMYLCASSASGGGDGNTIYFGEGSWLTVV.

This clonotype was found many times. The chain combines TRBV20-1 with TRBJ2-7; 8 bases are shared with TRBD2. J lost 6 bases, V lost 4 bases, and 8 bases had no gene match. This CDR3 region has 13 residues. Germline V gene sequence: CDR1 DFQATT, CDR2 SNEGSKA (reference sequence). This chain's CDR3 is CSATVSGSPEQYV. In DNA, the CDR3 is TGCAGTGCTACGGTCAGCGGGAGCCCCGAGCAGTACGTC.

This clonotype was seen repeatedly, ten times or more. The chain employs TRBV29-1 and TRBJ2-7, with TRBD2 matching 11 bases. The CDR3 is 16 residues long. The trim removed 4 bases at V and 4 bases at J, leaving 12 bases unmatched. Looked up from germline, CDR1 is SQVTM and CDR2 is ANQGSEA. The CDR3 sequence is CSVVRLAGGDPYEQYF. CDR3 DNA sequence: TGCAGCGTTGTACGGCTAGCGGGAGGAGACCCTTACGAGCAGTACTTC.